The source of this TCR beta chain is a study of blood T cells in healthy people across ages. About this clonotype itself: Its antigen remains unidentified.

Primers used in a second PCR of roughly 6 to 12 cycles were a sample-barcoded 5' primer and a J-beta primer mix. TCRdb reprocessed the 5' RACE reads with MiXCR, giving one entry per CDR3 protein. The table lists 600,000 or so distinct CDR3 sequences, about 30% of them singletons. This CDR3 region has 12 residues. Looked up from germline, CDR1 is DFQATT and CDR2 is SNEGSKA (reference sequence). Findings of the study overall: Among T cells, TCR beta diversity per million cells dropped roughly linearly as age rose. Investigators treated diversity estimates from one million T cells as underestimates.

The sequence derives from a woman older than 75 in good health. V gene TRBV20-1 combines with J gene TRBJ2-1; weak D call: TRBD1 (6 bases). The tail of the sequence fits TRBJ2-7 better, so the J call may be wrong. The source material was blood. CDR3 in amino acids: CSAMNRVYEQYF. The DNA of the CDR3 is TGCAGTGCCATGAACAGGGTCTACGAGCAGTACTTC.